This T cell receptor beta chain came from a study of T-cell reconstitution after alpha-beta-depleted transplantation in children. Unique molecular identifiers were incorporated during preparation of the TCRbeta library. TCRdb recomputed calls from the PCR reads with MiXCR, one row per CDR3 protein. The table shows around 600,000 distinct CDR3 sequences, with roughly a tenth occurring only once. The ends were cut back, 10 bases at V and 3 bases at J, with 10 bases in the middle. This CDR3 spans 12 amino acids. In germline, CDR1 is ENHRY, CDR2 SYGVKD. The sample holds many counts of this clonotype. This chain uses TRBV10-3 with TRBJ2-1; a weak D match, TRBD1 (5 bases). The TCR originated in a human donor who donated a stem cell graft to a child with acute myeloid leukemia. This material consisted of PBMCs from the stem cell graft donor, taken from the stem cell graft. The CDR3 sequence is CATQQGYNEQFF. The CDR3 nucleotides read TGTGCCACCCAGCAGGGCTACAATGAGCAGTTCTTC.